This entry features one TCR beta chain sequence. Its target is unknown. These data belong to a study of cytomegalovirus exposure and HLA in healthy donors. The overall study: The approximately 100 million unique TCR beta sequences, from approximately 170 million T cells, were found by an earlier analysis.

Study observations and caveats: Follow-up analysis seemed to connect common viral pathogens with several of the most significant clusters identified.

The V and J ends lost 0 bases and 5 bases respectively, with 11 bases between them. Per germline, CDR1 MNHEY and CDR2 SVGAGI. The CDR3 runs to 15 residues. Use of 60 Vbeta and 13 Jbeta primers characterized the PCR. Repertoires were generated with immunoSEQ multiplex PCR, while TCRdb's copy carries only in-frame clones and drops some. The table lists about 52,000 clones, roughly 72% of them singletons. Sample: PBMCs. The sequence came from a woman aged 45-65 years in good health and CMV-seronegative. The chain has TRBV6-5 and TRBJ1-5, with D perhaps matching TRBD1 (5 bases). The CDR3 DNA follows: TGTGCCAGCAGTTACTCCACAGGATCATATCAGCCCCAGCATTTT. This translates into CASSYSTGSYQPQHF.